This T cell receptor beta chain came from a study of OX40 agonist ivuxolimab in advanced cancers. Study information: The mean age was approximately 60 years, ranging from about 20 to 90, with under 90% of participants male. Prior therapy, whether anti-PD-1, anti-PD-L1 or anti-CTLA-4, was allowed, and roughly 40% had some. Study-wide results and limits: Normalized T-cell clonal expansion was also low in some nonresponders. Some of the lowest clonal expansion was seen in partial responders at 0.1-3.0 mg/kg.

In the case of this clone: Antigen specificity is unknown.

This CDR3 is built from 15 residues. With 4 bases removed from V and 4 bases from J, the gap between germline ends came to 15 bases. Germline loops: CDR1 SNHLY, CDR2 FYNNEI. Profiling relied on immunoSEQ multiplex PCR, and the TCRdb table lists in-frame clones only, not all of them. The data contain around 80,000 clones, around 86% of them singletons. J is TRBJ2-3 and V is TRBV2; either TRBD1 or TRBD2 may fit D (6 bases each). This TCR was recovered from an adult with an advanced solid tumor such as melanoma, head and neck, liver or kidney cancer. The sample consisted of CD4+ or CD8+ T cells sorted from blood, taken in a trial of the OX40 agonist ivuxolimab. Written as DNA, the CDR3 is TGTGCCAGCAGTGGACAGGCGGGGTTTGCAGATACGCAGTATTTT. It encodes CASSGQAGFADTQYF.